A selection of T cell receptor beta chains follows, all from one sample in a study of blood T cell repertoires in COVID-19. The protocol was immunoSEQ multiplex PCR, while the TCRdb copy is restricted to in-frame clones and leaves out a portion. The sample lists more than 45,000 clones, around 90% occurring once. Sequences were obtained from peripheral blood. The receptors shown here come from a woman of 80 years or more with COVID-19, enrolled during active disease. The CDR3 runs from the conserved cysteine through the conserved F or W. D genes are given only for firm matches. The size entry is marked missing in some rows and otherwise reads once, few, many or a size class.

j_gene	abundance	d_gene	v_gene	CDR3aa	CDR3nt
TRBJ2-3	once	TRBD1	TRBV6-1	CASSSTGKDTQYF	TGTGCCAGCAGTTCGACAGGGAAAGATACGCAGTATTTT
TRBJ2-7	NA	NA	TRBV7-9	CASSLSGTLYSEQYF	TGTGCCAGCAGCTTGTCCGGGACATTATACAGCGAGCAGTACTTC
TRBJ2-1	NA	TRBD2	TRBV5-1	CASSWGLAGGGVQFF	TGCGCCAGCAGCTGGGGACTAGCGGGGGGCGGTGTGCAGTTCTTC
TRBJ2-7	NA	TRBD1	TRBV5-6	CASSLALTGFEQYF	TGTGCCAGCAGCTTGGCCCTGACAGGGTTCGAGCAGTACTTC
TRBJ1-1	NA	NA	TRBV2	CASSDRGTEAFF	TGTGCCAGCAGTGATCGCGGCACTGAAGCTTTCTTT
TRBJ2-2	NA	NA	TRBV5-4	CASSLAGVEGPFF	TGTGCCAGCAGCTTGGCCGGGGTCGAGGGCCCGTTTTTT
TRBJ2-5	NA	NA	TRBV5-1	CASSSSVGGLETQYF	TGCGCCAGCAGCTCTTCGGTGGGGGGGCTAGAGACCCAGTACTTC
TRBJ2-3	NA	NA	TRBV27	CASSLTGLRGTNF	TGTGCCAGCAGTTTAACGGGACTTCGGGGCACGAATTTT
TRBJ1-1	few	NA	TRBV7-9	CASSSGGTNTEAFF	TGTGCCAGCAGCTCGGGGGGAACGAACACTGAAGCTTTCTTT
TRBJ1-3	many	NA	TRBV4-1	CASSQDRGGSSGNTIYF	TGCGCCAGCAGCCAAGATCGGGGGGGGAGCTCTGGAAACACCATATATTTT
TRBJ2-2	NA	TRBD2	TRBV9	CASSARTSGTGELFF	TGTGCCAGCAGCGCCCGGACTAGCGGCACCGGGGAGCTGTTTTTT
TRBJ1-6	NA	NA	TRBV2	CASTPDSYNSPLHF	TGTGCCAGCACCCCGGACAGTTATAATTCACCCCTCCACTTT
TRBJ2-3	NA	TRBD2	TRBV3-1/TRBV3-2	CASSQPRGGGADTQYF	TGTGCCAGCAGCCAGCCTCGGGGCGGGGGAGCAGATACGCAGTATTTT
TRBJ1-2	NA	TRBD1	TRBV28	CASDTPGQGYTF	TGTGCCAGCGACACCCCGGGACAGGGCTACACCTTC
TRBJ2-7	NA	TRBD1	TRBV11-2	CASSRTRDRVLYEQYF	TGTGCCAGCAGCCGCACCCGGGACAGAGTTCTCTACGAGCAGTACTTC
TRBJ2-1	NA	TRBD1	TRBV7-2	CASSLAGGASFNEQFF	TGTGCCAGCAGCTTAGCAGGGGGCGCTTCCTTCAATGAGCAGTTCTTC
TRBJ1-1	NA	NA	TRBV2	CAISGVTEAFF	TGTGCCATCTCAGGGGTCACTGAAGCTTTCTTT
TRBJ1-1	NA	TRBD1	TRBV7-9	CASSPTGSTEAFF	TGTGCCAGCAGCCCGACAGGGAGCACTGAAGCTTTCTTT
TRBJ2-1	NA	TRBD1	TRBV24-1	CATSDAGTGDNEQFF	TGTGCCACCAGTGATGCCGGGACAGGGGATAATGAGCAGTTCTTC
TRBJ2-2	NA	NA	TRBV7-3	CASSATRDTGELFF	TGTGCCAGCAGCGCCACCCGCGACACCGGGGAGCTGTTTTTT